The clone carrying this T cell receptor beta chain was recorded many times. CDR3 length equals 15 residues. CDR1 is KGHSH and CDR2 is LQKENI in the germline V gene. Trimming shortened V by 1 base and J by 0 bases, and 6 bases separated the two germline ends. These data originate in a study of T-cell reconstitution after alpha-beta-depleted transplantation in children. TCRbeta library preparation incorporated unique molecular identifiers. MiXCR was run by TCRdb on the PCR reads, yielding one entry per CDR3 protein. The repertoire holds about 110,000 distinct CDR3 sequences, with about a tenth as singletons.

The chain couples TRBV18 to TRBJ2-2, with no clear D. Sequencing was performed on PBMCs from the stem cell graft donor, taken from the stem cell graft. The sequence came from a human donor who donated a stem cell graft to a child with acute lymphoblastic leukemia. The CDR3 bases are TGTGCCAGCTCACCACGTCTAGCGAACACCGGGGAGCTGTTTTTT. As protein: CASSPRLANTGELFF. Full variable domain (remainder filled in from reference TRBV18 and TRBJ2-2): NAGVMQNPRHLVRRRGQEARLRCSPMKGHSHVYWYRQLPEEGLKFMVYLQKENIIDESGMPKERFSAEFPKEGPSILRIQQVVRGDSAAYFCASSPRLANTGELFFGEGSRLTVL.